The present T cell receptor beta chain was sequenced within a study of blood T cell repertoires in COVID-19. Across the study: Both acute and convalescent COVID-19 samples were obtained from the United States, Italy and Spain.

Trimming took 5 bases from V and 2 from J, leaving 14 bases between them. The CDR3 runs to 15 residues. CDR1 is LGHDT, CDR2 YNNKEL, per germline (reference sequence). Produced via immunoSEQ multiplex PCR; TCRdb's table is partial and in-frame only. This table has 130,000 to 150,000 clones, approximately 84% appearing once. The sequence came from a human donor with acute or convalescent COVID-19. The donor label of this sample is uncertain. Sequencing was done on a sample of peripheral blood. The genes are TRBV3-1 (or the pseudogene TRBV3-2) and TRBJ2-3, with no clear D. CDR3: CASSSLSRPTDTQYF. Written as DNA, the CDR3 is TGTGCCAGCAGCTCCCTCTCGAGGCCCACAGATACGCAGTATTTT.